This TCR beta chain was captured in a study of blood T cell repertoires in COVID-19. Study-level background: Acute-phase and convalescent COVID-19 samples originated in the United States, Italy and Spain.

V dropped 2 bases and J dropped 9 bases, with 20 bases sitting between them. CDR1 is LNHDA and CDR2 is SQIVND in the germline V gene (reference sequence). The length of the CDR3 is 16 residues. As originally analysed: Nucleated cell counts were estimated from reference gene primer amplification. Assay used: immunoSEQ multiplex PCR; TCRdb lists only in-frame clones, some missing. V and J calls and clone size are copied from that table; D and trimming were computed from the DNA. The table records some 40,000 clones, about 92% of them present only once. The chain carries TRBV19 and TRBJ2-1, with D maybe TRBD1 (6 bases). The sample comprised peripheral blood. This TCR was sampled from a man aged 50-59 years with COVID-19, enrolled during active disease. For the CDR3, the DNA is TGTGCCAGTAGTATATGGGGCAGGGGTCCTATTAGTGAGCAGTTCTTC. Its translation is CASSIWGRGPISEQFF.